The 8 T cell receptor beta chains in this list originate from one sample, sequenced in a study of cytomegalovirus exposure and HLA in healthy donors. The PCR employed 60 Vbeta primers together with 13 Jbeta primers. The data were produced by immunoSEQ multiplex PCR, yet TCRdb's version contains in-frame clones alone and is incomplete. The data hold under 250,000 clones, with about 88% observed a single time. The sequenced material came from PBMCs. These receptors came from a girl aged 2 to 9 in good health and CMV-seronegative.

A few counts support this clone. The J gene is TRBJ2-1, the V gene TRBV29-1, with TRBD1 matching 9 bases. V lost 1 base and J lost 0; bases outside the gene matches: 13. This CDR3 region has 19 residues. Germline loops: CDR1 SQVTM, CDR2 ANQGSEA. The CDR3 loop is CSVEGRQGVTPFSYNEQFF. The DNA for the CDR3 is TGCAGCGTTGAAGGGAGACAGGGGGTCACTCCGTTCTCCTACAATGAGCAGTTCTTC.

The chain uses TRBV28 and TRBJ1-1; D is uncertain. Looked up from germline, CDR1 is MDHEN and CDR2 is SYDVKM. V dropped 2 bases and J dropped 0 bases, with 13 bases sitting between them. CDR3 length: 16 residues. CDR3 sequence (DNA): TGTGCCAGCAGTTTAACGGTTCCGCGGGTGAACACTGAAGCTTTCTTT. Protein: CASSLTVPRVNTEAFF.

DNA of the CDR3: TGTGCCAGCAGCTGGAGGGGAACACCGCCCTACGAGCAGTACTTC. Protein: CASSWRGTPPYEQYF. The chain uses TRBV5-6 and TRBJ2-7; the D gene is possibly TRBD2 (6 bases). With 3 bases removed from V and 2 bases from J, the gap between germline ends came to 15 bases. Germline V gene sequence: CDR1 SGHDT, CDR2 YYEEEE. The CDR3 is 15 residues long.

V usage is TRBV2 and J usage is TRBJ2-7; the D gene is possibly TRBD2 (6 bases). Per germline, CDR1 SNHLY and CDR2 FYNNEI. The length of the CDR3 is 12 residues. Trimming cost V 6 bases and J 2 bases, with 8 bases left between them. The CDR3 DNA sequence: TGTGCCAGCAGGGAGGGAACCTACGAGCAGTACTTC. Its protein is CASREGTYEQYF.

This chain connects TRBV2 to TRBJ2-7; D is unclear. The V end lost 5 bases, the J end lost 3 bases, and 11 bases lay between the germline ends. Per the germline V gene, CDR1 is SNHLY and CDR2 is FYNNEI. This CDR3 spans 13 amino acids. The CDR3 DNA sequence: TGTGCCAGCAGTCTTGTGGCTGACTACGAGCAGTACTTC. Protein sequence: CASSLVADYEQYF.

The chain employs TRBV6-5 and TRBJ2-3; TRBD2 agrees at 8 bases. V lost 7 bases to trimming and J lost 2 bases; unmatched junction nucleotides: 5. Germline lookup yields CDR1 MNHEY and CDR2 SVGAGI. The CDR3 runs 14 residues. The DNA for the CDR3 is TGTGCCAGCACGCGGGGGGCGAACACAGATACGCAGTATTTT. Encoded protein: CASTRGANTDTQYF.

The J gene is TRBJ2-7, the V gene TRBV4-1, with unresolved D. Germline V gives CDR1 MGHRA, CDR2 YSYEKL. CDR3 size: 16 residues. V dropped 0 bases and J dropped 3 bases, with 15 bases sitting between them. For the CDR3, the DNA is TGCGCCAGCAGCCAAGACGCCCGTGGCCCTCTCTACGAGCAGTACTTC. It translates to CASSQDARGPLYEQYF.

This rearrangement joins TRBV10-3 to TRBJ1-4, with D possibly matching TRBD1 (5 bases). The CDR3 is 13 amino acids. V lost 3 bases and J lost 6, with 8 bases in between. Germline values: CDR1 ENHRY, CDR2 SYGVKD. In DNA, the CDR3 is TGTGCCATCAGTGACGGGGGGGATGAAAAACTGTTTTTT. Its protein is CAISDGGDEKLFF.